This T cell receptor beta chain was identified during a study of human T cells and chemical hapten exposure. Study overall: On approximately 2 cm by approximately 2 cm of upper inner arm skin, sensitization was performed with 2% DPC. Minor pooled library volume differences mainly drove per-sample TCR yield variation. General study findings and limits: With regard to DPC sensitization, TCRs above 1 in 1000 frequency did not change.

This sample's time point: patch test 1, 2 weeks after DPC sensitization. The treatment is: therapeutic diphenylcyclopropenone sensitization with weekly scalp DPC. Concerning this clonotype itself: The antigen is undetermined.

The study's library attached unique molecular identifiers to single cDNA molecules. In TCRdb, the RACE reads were re-called with MiXCR into one record per CDR3 protein. This table holds 80,000 to 100,000 distinct CDR3 sequences, around 11% found once. The receptor was derived from a woman aged 40-49 years with alopecia areata. Some clones in this sample may be carry-over from other donors' samples. The sample consisted of whole blood, taken in connection with sensitization to the hapten diphenylcyclopropenone (DPC).

As DNA, the CDR3 is TGTGCCAGCAGCTCCGGGGCGGGCTACGAGCAGTACTTC. Protein product: CASSSGAGYEQYF. The chain employs TRBV7-3 and TRBJ2-7; D possibly uses TRBD1 or TRBD2 (5 bases each). The length of the CDR3 is 13 residues. The germline gives CDR1 SGHTA, CDR2 FQGTGA. V was shortened by 4 bases and J by 3 bases, with 10 bases between the two germline ends. The variable domain in full, with the rest retrieved from reference TRBV7-3 and TRBJ2-7, is GAGVSQTPSNKVTEKGKYVELRCDPISGHTALYWYRQSLGQGPEFLIYFQGTGAADDSGLPNDRFFAVRPEGSVSTLKIQRTERGDSAVYLCASSSGAGYEQYFGPGTRLTVT.